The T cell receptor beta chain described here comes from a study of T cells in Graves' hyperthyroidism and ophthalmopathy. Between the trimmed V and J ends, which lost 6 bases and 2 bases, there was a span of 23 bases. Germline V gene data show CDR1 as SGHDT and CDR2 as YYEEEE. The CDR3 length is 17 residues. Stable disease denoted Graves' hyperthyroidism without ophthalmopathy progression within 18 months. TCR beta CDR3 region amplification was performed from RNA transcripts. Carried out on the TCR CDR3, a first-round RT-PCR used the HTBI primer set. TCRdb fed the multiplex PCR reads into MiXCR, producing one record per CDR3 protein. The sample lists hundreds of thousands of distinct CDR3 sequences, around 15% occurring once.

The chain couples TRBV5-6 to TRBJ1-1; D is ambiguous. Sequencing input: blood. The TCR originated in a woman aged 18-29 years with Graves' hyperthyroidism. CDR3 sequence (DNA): TGTGCCAGCACCCCTGGGTTTCGTAGCGGGGAAAACACTGAAGCTTTCTTT. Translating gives CASTPGFRSGENTEAFF.